Each of the 21 T cell receptor beta chains below was sequenced from the same sample in a study of cytomegalovirus exposure and HLA in healthy donors. Primers included in the PCR were 60 Vbeta and 13 Jbeta primers. Only in-frame clones appear in the TCRdb table, and some are missing; sequencing was by immunoSEQ multiplex PCR. The sample carries approximately 140,000 clones, around 66% recorded once. Sequenced material: PBMCs. Source of these receptors: a woman aged 55-70 years in good health and CMV-seronegative.

This clone has just a few counts. V usage is TRBV5-1 and J usage is TRBJ1-1; a possible D gene is TRBD1 (5 bases). Germline CDR1 and CDR2: SGHRS and YFSETQ. The length of the CDR3 is 14 residues. Trimming pared 0 bases from V and 4 bases from J, leaving 10 bases between. CDR3: CASSLEGRPTEAFF. The DNA of the CDR3 is TGCGCCAGCAGCTTGGAGGGGAGGCCCACTGAAGCTTTCTTT.

The table lists this clone with a count of one. The DNA of the CDR3 is TGCGCCAGCAGCGCCGGACAGGCCGGCTATGGCTACACCTTC. Encoded protein: CASSAGQAGYGYTF. The chain is built from TRBV5-1 and TRBJ1-2, with 7 bases aligning to TRBD1. The V gene's germline CDR1 is SGHRS and CDR2 YFSETQ. This CDR3 spans 14 amino acids. Trimming cost V 4 bases and J 4 bases; bases outside gene matches: 7.

This clone has just a few counts. The chain couples TRBV7-7 to TRBJ2-5; 9 bases are shared with TRBD2. The CDR3 is made up of 15 amino acids. The V gene's germline CDR1 is SSHAT and CDR2 FNYEAQ (reference sequence). Trimming took 5 bases from V and 5 from J; bases not matched to a gene: 9. The CDR3 nucleotides read TGTGCCAGCAGCCCCGGAGCAAGCGGGAGGGAGACCCAGTACTTC. Encoded protein: CASSPGASGRETQYF.

The chain links TRBV7-3 to TRBJ2-3, with 7 bases fitting TRBD2. In germline, CDR1 is SGHTA, CDR2 FQGTGA. V shed 3 bases and J 1 base; nucleotides not matched to a gene: 4. This CDR3 spans 15 amino acids. This CDR3 is CASSFGGSGTDTQYF. The CDR3 DNA sequence: TGTGCCAGCAGCTTCGGGGGGAGTGGCACAGATACGCAGTATTTT.

There are many counts of this clone. This chain joins TRBV10-2 and TRBJ2-3; 9 bases match TRBD1. The CDR3 totals 14 residues. The V segment lost 7 bases and the J segment 2 bases; nucleotides outside the gene matches: 4. Per germline, CDR1 WSHSY and CDR2 SAAADI. The CDR3 region is CASTGTGHTDTQYF. The CDR3 DNA is TGCGCCAGCACCGGGACAGGGCACACAGATACGCAGTATTTT.

This clone occurred a few times. The chain uses TRBV5-4 and TRBJ2-5; D call uncertain. This CDR3 is 12 amino acids long. CDR1 is SGHNT and CDR2 is YYREEE in the germline V gene (reference sequence). Trimming pared 0 bases from V and 14 bases from J, leaving 14 bases between. CDR3 loop: CASSLDIGGDYF. CDR3 DNA: TGTGCCAGCAGCTTGGATATTGGCGGAGATTACTTC.

The J gene is TRBJ2-3, the V gene TRBV5-4; 7 bases match TRBD1. The CDR3 length is 19 residues. The trim removed 3 bases at V and 0 bases at J, leaving 16 bases unmatched. CDR1 is SGHNT and CDR2 is YYREEE in the germline V gene (reference sequence). The CDR3 nucleotides are TGTGCCAGCAGCTCCCGACAGGGACGGGGAATCCTTAGCACAGATACGCAGTATTTT. Protein: CASSSRQGRGILSTDTQYF.

This clone was counted only a few times. The chain is built from TRBV7-2 and TRBJ1-2; no reliable D call. V lost 0 bases and J lost 8, with 10 bases in between. The CDR3 is 13 residues long. Germline loops: CDR1 SGHTA, CDR2 FQGNSA. In DNA, the CDR3 is TGTGCCAGCAGCTTAGCCCCCGGGTGGGGCTACACCTTC. It codes for CASSLAPGWGYTF. The full variable domain, its missing parts supplied by reference TRBV7-2 and TRBJ1-2, is GAGVSQSPSNKVTEKGKDVELRCDPISGHTALYWYRQSLGQGLEFLIYFQGNSAPDKSGLPSDRFSAERTGGSVSTLTIQRTQQEDSAVYLCASSLAPGWGYTFGSGTRLTVV.

The rearrangement links TRBV28 to TRBJ1-5, with 8 bases that match TRBD1. The CDR3 is 14 amino acids. The V segment lost 4 bases and the J segment 3 bases; nucleotides outside the gene matches: 2. The germline CDR1 and CDR2 sequences are MDHEN and SYDVKM. CDR3 amino acids: CASSSTGANQPQHF. CDR3 nucleotide sequence: TGTGCCAGCAGTTCGACAGGGGCCAATCAGCCCCAGCATTTT.

This chain links TRBV10-3 with TRBJ2-7; D remains unclear. The CDR3 totals 12 residues. Looked up from germline, CDR1 is ENHRY and CDR2 is SYGVKD. V lost 6 bases and J 1 base, leaving 7 bases between the germline ends. DNA for the CDR3: TGTGCCATCAGGGGCAAGTCCTACGAGCAGTACTTC. This encodes CAIRGKSYEQYF.

This clone has more than one count but fewer than ten. The chain couples TRBV7-2 to TRBJ2-2; TRBD2 aligns across 7 bases. This CDR3 is built from 14 residues. Per germline, CDR1 SGHTA and CDR2 FQGNSA. V lost 5 bases to trimming and J lost 3 bases; unmatched junction nucleotides: 3. CDR3 nucleotides: TGTGCCAGCAGCGGTCGGGGGGACACCGGGGAGCTGTTTTTT. Translating it yields CASSGRGDTGELFF.

With regard to this clone: Other nucleotide sequences from this sample produce the same CDR3. The chain has TRBV7-8 and TRBJ2-1, with 7 bases lining up with TRBD2. Germline V gene sequence: CDR1 SGHVS, CDR2 FQNEAQ. Trimming removed 0 bases from V and 6 bases from J; junction bases left unmatched: 5. The CDR3 loop spans 15 amino acids. CDR3: CASSLAGGPSNEQFF. DNA for the CDR3: TGTGCCAGCAGCTTAGCGGGAGGGCCGAGCAATGAGCAGTTCTTC.

The rearrangement links TRBV25-1 to TRBJ1-6; 7 nucleotides match TRBD1. Looked up from germline, CDR1 is MGHDK and CDR2 is SYGVNS. This CDR3 contains 17 residues. The V segment lost 2 bases and the J segment 4 bases; nucleotides outside the gene matches: 8. CDR3 bases: TGTGCCAGCAGTGAACGGACAGGATCATTTTATAATTCACCCCTCCACTTT. As protein: CASSERTGSFYNSPLHF.

The chain is built from TRBV28 and TRBJ1-2, with TRBD1 matching over 7 bases. This CDR3 comprises 13 residues. J lost 8 bases, V lost 5 bases, and 8 bases had no gene match. Germline V gene data show CDR1 as MDHEN and CDR2 as SYDVKM. In DNA form, the CDR3 reads TGTGCCAGCAGTGGGGACAGTCGTAAAGGCTACACCTTC. As protein: CASSGDSRKGYTF.

The chain joins TRBV6-1 to TRBJ1-2; no reliable D call. The V gene's germline CDR1 is MNHNS and CDR2 SASEGT. Trimming removed 2 bases at V and 5 bases at J, with 18 bases between. This CDR3 region has 16 residues. This chain's CDR3 is CASSEMGPPPGYGYTF. DNA for the CDR3: TGTGCCAGCAGTGAAATGGGCCCACCCCCGGGGTATGGCTACACCTTC.

The chain links TRBV7-2 to TRBJ1-2; D remains ambiguous. Germline assignment: CDR1 SGHTA and CDR2 FQGNSA. The CDR3 is 13 amino acids. Trimming took 3 bases from V and 5 from J, leaving 10 bases between them. The CDR3 DNA reads as TGTGCCAGCAGCTTTGGGCCGATATATGGCTACACCTTC. It codes for CASSFGPIYGYTF.

J is TRBJ1-5 and V is TRBV28; D is possibly TRBD1 (5 bases). Germline lookup yields CDR1 MDHEN and CDR2 SYDVKM. The CDR3 is 15 amino acids. Deletions cut 7 bases from V and 2 bases from J, with 15 bases between. The CDR3 coding sequence is TGTGCCAGCATCCCCCAGGGTTCAGGCAATCAGCCCCAGCATTTT. This translates into CASIPQGSGNQPQHF. Full variable domain (missing parts from reference TRBV28 and TRBJ1-5): DVKVTQSSRYLVKRTGEKVFLECVQDMDHENMFWYRQDPGLGLRLIYFSYDVKMKEKGDIPEGYSVSREKKERFSLILESASTNQTSMYLCASIPQGSGNQPQHFGDGTRLSIL.

This rearrangement joins TRBV19 to TRBJ2-7, with D possibly being TRBD2 (5 bases). V was cut by 6 bases and J by 3 bases, with 18 bases left in between. This CDR3 comprises 15 residues. Germline lookup yields CDR1 LNHDA and CDR2 SQIVND (reference sequence). The CDR3 nucleotides read TGTGCCAGTAGCCGCCCGGTGGGAGCTAACTACGAGCAGTACTTC. It specifies CASSRPVGANYEQYF.

J is TRBJ2-5 and V is TRBV18; 7 bases are shared with TRBD2. Germline CDR1 KGHSH, CDR2 LQKENI. With 3 bases clipped from V and 4 bases from J, the junction kept 5 bases outside the gene matches. The CDR3 is made up of 14 amino acids. As DNA, the CDR3 is TGTGCCAGCTCACCCGTACTAGCGAGAGAGACCCAGTACTTC. Its translation: CASSPVLARETQYF.

The chain is built from TRBV6-1 and TRBJ1-1; a weak D match, TRBD1 (5 bases). The ends were cut back, 6 bases at V and 7 bases at J, with 15 bases in the middle. This CDR3 has 13 residues. From germline, CDR1 is MNHNS and CDR2 SASEGT. CDR3 coding DNA: TGTGCCAGCAGGAGGGAGGGGTCGGGTGAAGCTTTCTTT. Its protein product is CASRREGSGEAFF.

This rearrangement joins TRBV7-9 to TRBJ1-4; a possible D gene is TRBD1 (6 bases). The ends were cut back, 1 base at V and 4 bases at J, with 13 bases in the middle. This CDR3 is built from 16 residues. In germline, CDR1 is SEHNR, CDR2 FQNEAQ (reference sequence). CDR3 region: CASSLDRARINEKLFF. DNA for the CDR3: TGTGCCAGCAGCTTAGACAGGGCCCGGATTAATGAAAAACTGTTTTTT.